Presented here are 9 T cell receptor beta chains from one specimen sequenced in a study of Ad26.COV2.S vaccination and SARS-CoV-2 variants (dated by TCRdb to the early 2020s). According to the study, the label for this sample's treatment or condition signals: over 15 received Ad26.COV2.S at low or high dose, single or two shots; 5 received placebo; per-sample allocation not given. For vaccine and placebo recipients, the sequenced repertoires came from samples collected on day 63 after the first injection. The library came from the immunoSEQ multiplex PCR assay. The immuneACCESS repertoire file appears here via TCRdb, limited to in-frame rearrangements. These files lack a portion of the clones; in checked studies, under half of the deficit traces to unresolved V genes, and the cause of the others is not known. Here the sample has hundreds of thousands of clones; approximately 88% occur a single time. The top ten constitute approximately 1.5% of the sample.

Sequences were derived from peripheral blood, sampled in a trial of Ad26.COV2.S vaccine versus placebo. The receptors originated from a person between 18 and 60 years old who received the Ad26.COV2.S COVID-19 vaccine or a placebo.

The chain uses TRBV4-3 and TRBJ2-7; D is ambiguous. The germline V and J ends were trimmed by 3 bases and 0 bases, with 9 bases remaining between them. The CDR3 is 14 residues long. CDR1 is LGHNA, CDR2 YSLEER, per germline. The CDR3 coding sequence is TGCGCCAGCAGCCAGTCCGACGTCTCCTACGAGCAGTACTTC. The encoded protein is CASSQSDVSYEQYF.

V and J are TRBV3-1 (or the pseudogene TRBV3-2) and TRBJ2-2; no definite D call. Germline CDR1 reads LGHDT; CDR2 reads YNNKEL (reference sequence). Trimming removed 3 bases from V and 2 bases from J, with 7 bases in between. The CDR3 sequence is 14 residues long. CDR3 sequence: CASSQLSNTGELFF. CDR3 coding DNA: TGTGCCAGCAGCCAGTTATCAAACACCGGGGAGCTGTTTTTT.

The rearrangement links TRBV7-9 to TRBJ1-1; maybe TRBD1 (6 bases). Trimming took off 10 bases at V and 5 bases at J, with 14 bases between the two ends. The CDR3 is 12 residues long. Germline V gene lookup returns CDR1 SEHNR and CDR2 FQNEAQ (reference sequence). Here the CDR3 reads CATAQGWTEAFF. The CDR3 DNA reads as TGTGCCACCGCACAGGGCTGGACTGAAGCTTTCTTT.

This chain joins TRBV5-8 and TRBJ1-2, with 8 bases identical to TRBD1. V lost 1 base and J lost 13; bases outside the gene matches: 9. There are 13 residues in the CDR3. Per germline, CDR1 SGHTS and CDR2 YDEGEE. CDR3 DNA sequence: TGTGCCAGCAGCTTGCGCCCGGACAGGGAGTTCACCTTC. It encodes CASSLRPDREFTF.

This chain uses TRBV2 with TRBJ2-6; D could derive from TRBD1 or TRBD2 (5 bases each). CDR1 is SNHLY and CDR2 is FYNNEI in the germline V gene. The CDR3 sequence is 18 residues long. V lost 8 bases, J lost 3 bases, and 23 bases lay in between. CDR3 nucleotide sequence: TGTGCCAGCCGGTACATAAGGGGAGTAGTAATTGGGGCCAACGTCCTGACTTTC. Translating it yields CASRYIRGVVIGANVLTF. Full variable domain (missing parts from reference TRBV2 and TRBJ2-6): EPEVTQTPSHQVTQMGQEVILRCVPISNHLYFYWYRQILGQKVEFLVSFYNNEISEKSEIFDDQFSVERPDGSNFTLKIRSTKLEDSAMYFCASRYIRGVVIGANVLTFGAGSRLTVL.

This clone was recorded only once. V is TRBV6-5 and J is TRBJ2-3; 11 bases fit TRBD2. Germline V gives CDR1 MNHEY, CDR2 SVGAGI. This CDR3 region has 16 residues. Losses at the gene ends were 2 bases for V and 4 bases for J; bases not matched to a gene: 5. The CDR3 reads CASSYLLAGVPDTQYF. In DNA form, the CDR3 reads TGTGCCAGCAGTTACCTACTAGCGGGAGTGCCAGATACGCAGTATTTT.

The genes are TRBV5-4 and TRBJ1-1; D is unresolved. This CDR3 spans 11 amino acids. Trimming removed 6 bases from V and 5 bases from J, with 8 bases in between. Germline loops: CDR1 SGHNT, CDR2 YYREEE (reference sequence). CDR3 nucleotides: TGTGCCAGCAAGACATCAACTGAAGCTTTCTTT. As protein: CASKTSTEAFF.

This clone occurred a few times. V is TRBV2 and J is TRBJ2-1; possibly TRBD1 for D (5 bases). The CDR3 totals 13 residues. From germline, CDR1 is SNHLY and CDR2 FYNNEI. Trimming took 8 bases from V and 4 from J, leaving 12 bases between them. In nucleotides, the CDR3 is TGTGCCAGCCACCTCCAGGGATACAATGAGCAGTTCTTC. Protein: CASHLQGYNEQFF.

This sequence joins TRBV6-6 and TRBJ2-3; the match to TRBD2 covers 10 bases. The trim removed 6 bases at V and 8 bases at J, leaving 8 bases unmatched. The germline gives CDR1 MNHNY, CDR2 SVGAGI (reference sequence). The CDR3 covers 14 residues. In DNA form, the CDR3 reads TGTGCCAGCAGCTCTAGCGGGAGTTCGGCTACGCAGTATTTT. Its protein is CASSSSGSSATQYF.